These 27 T cell receptor beta chains came from one sample sequenced in a study of response to subunit inactivated influenza vaccine. MiXCR, run by TCRdb on the RT-PCR reads, gives a single entry per CDR3 protein. Of 300,000 to 350,000 distinct CDR3 sequences listed, just over 20% are singletons. The sequencing used PBMCs from blood, collected around 22 months after vaccination. The receptors come from a man between 50 and 69 years old who received an inactivated influenza vaccine.

The chain employs TRBV19 and TRBJ2-4; TRBD2 is a possible D gene (6 bases). Germline CDR1 LNHDA, CDR2 SQIVND (reference sequence). Deletions cut 8 bases from V and 6 bases from J, with 23 bases between. The CDR3 has 16 amino acids. The CDR3, as DNA: TGTGCCAGTGAGGGCCCTCGGGGGAAGGACCCAAACATTCAGTACTTC. Translated: CASEGPRGKDPNIQYF. The full variable domain, completed using reference TRBV19 and TRBJ2-4, is DGGITQSPKYLFRKEGQNVTLSCEQNLNHDAMYWYRQDPGQGLRLIYYSQIVNDFQKGDIAEGYSVSREKKESFPLTVTSAQKNPTAFYLCASEGPRGKDPNIQYFGAGTRLSVL.

The V and J genes are TRBV10-3 and TRBJ2-3; D is ambiguous. The V gene lost 6 bases and the J gene lost 1 base, with 5 bases spanning the gap. Germline assignment: CDR1 ENHRY and CDR2 SYGVKD. This CDR3 has 12 amino acids. CDR3 amino acids: CAISGRTDTQYF. The CDR3 DNA reads TGTGCCATCAGCGGCCGCACAGATACGCAGTATTTT.

This sequence joins TRBV18 and TRBJ1-1; 8 nucleotides align to TRBD1. Germline V gene lookup returns CDR1 KGHSH and CDR2 LQKENI. CDR3 length equals 15 residues. V was pared by 0 bases and J by 1 base, with 1 base of the junction left unmatched. The CDR3 spells CASSPPDRANTEAFF. CDR3 coding DNA: TGTGCCAGCTCACCACCGGACAGGGCGAACACTGAAGCTTTCTTT.

There are a few counts of this clonotype. The rearrangement links TRBV29-1 to TRBJ2-3; D not resolved. Per germline, CDR1 SQVTM and CDR2 ANQGSEA. V was cut by 4 bases and J by 2 bases, with 10 bases left in between. This CDR3 is 13 amino acids long. The CDR3 protein is CSVGPRTTDTQYF. The DNA for the CDR3 is TGCAGCGTTGGCCCTAGGACCACAGATACGCAGTATTTT.

The genes are TRBV5-5 and TRBJ2-7, with D possibly being TRBD1 (6 bases). Germline CDR1 SGHKS, CDR2 YYEKEE (reference sequence). There are 16 residues in the CDR3. V was shortened by 2 bases and J by 2 bases, with 17 bases between the two germline ends. CDR3 nucleotide sequence: TGTGCCAGCAGCTTTGGGGCCAGGGGAACTACCTACGAGCAGTACTTC. It is translated as CASSFGARGTTYEQYF.

A note on this clonotype: Just one base apart from a much larger clone, this may be a read error. V is TRBV7-9 and J is TRBJ1-5, with D possibly matching TRBD1 (5 bases). The CDR3 contains 12 residues. V lost 5 bases to trimming and J lost 5 bases, with 7 bases between them. CDR1 is SEHNR and CDR2 is FQNEAQ in the germline V gene (reference sequence). CDR3 region: CASSKGDQPQHF. The DNA of the CDR3 is TGTGCCAGCAGCAAAGGGGATCAGCCCCAGCATTTT.

In this sample, this clonotype turned up a few times. The chain carries TRBV7-9 and TRBJ1-4; D gene ambiguous. Germline CDR1 is SEHNR and CDR2 is FQNEAQ (reference sequence). The CDR3 runs 15 residues. V lost 4 bases and J lost 0, with 9 bases in between. DNA of the CDR3: TGTGCCAGCAGCTCCTCGAGTGCAACTAATGAAAAACTGTTTTTT. It is translated as CASSSSSATNEKLFF.

Only a few counts were recorded for this clonotype. V usage is TRBV29-1 and J usage is TRBJ2-7; a weak D match, TRBD1 (6 bases). V was trimmed by 6 bases and J by 0 bases, leaving 18 bases between them. The germline gives CDR1 SQVTM, CDR2 ANQGSEA. CDR3 length: 15 residues. CDR3 amino acids: CSVAPNRASSYEQYF. The CDR3 DNA follows: TGCAGCGTCGCCCCTAACAGGGCGTCCTCCTACGAGCAGTACTTC.

V usage is TRBV5-1 and J usage is TRBJ2-1; TRBD1 agrees at 8 bases. Losses at the gene ends were 0 bases for V and 8 bases for J; bases not matched to a gene: 4. CDR1 and CDR2 (germline): SGHRS, YFSETQ. The CDR3 runs to 14 residues. The CDR3 sequence is CASSLAGGEHEQFF. The CDR3 coding sequence is TGCGCCAGCAGCTTGGCAGGGGGCGAGCATGAGCAGTTCTTC.

This sequence joins TRBV3-1 and TRBJ2-5; D possibly uses TRBD1 or TRBD2 (5 bases each). There are 15 residues in the CDR3. CDR1 and CDR2 (germline): LGHDT, YNNKEL (reference sequence). V lost 8 bases to trimming and J lost 3 bases, with 19 bases between them. The CDR3 coding sequence is TGTGCCAGCTCTTGGGGGTCGGGCAGAAAAGAGACCCAGTACTTC. This gives the protein CASSWGSGRKETQYF.

The chain is built from TRBV12-2 and TRBJ2-1; the table's D gene call, TRBD2, was not cross checked with the DNA. TRBV12-2 is assigned pseudogene status. CDR3 length equals 18 residues. CDR3 in amino acids: CASRPVVSKLDSYNEQFF. CDR3 coding DNA: TGTGCAAGTCGCCCAGTGGTTTCAAAGCTAGACTCCTACAATGAGCAGTTCTTC.

The gene calls are TRBV6-4 and TRBJ1-1, with D hard to call. Germline lookup yields CDR1 MRHNA and CDR2 SNTAGT. The length of the CDR3 is 12 residues. Trimming cost V 4 bases and J 7 bases, with 10 bases left between them. CDR3 DNA: TGTGCCAGCAGTGGGTGGACCGGTGAAGCTTTCTTT. Its translation: CASSGWTGEAFF.

V is TRBV12-3 or TRBV12-4 and J is TRBJ2-2, with D perhaps given as TRBD1 or TRBD2 (6 bases each). The CDR3 sequence is 15 residues long. The V end lost 2 bases, the J end lost 7 bases, and 14 bases lay between the germline ends. The CDR3 loop reads CASSLRGESSGELFF. CDR3 DNA sequence: TGTGCCAGCAGTTTAAGGGGGGAATCGAGCGGGGAGCTGTTTTTT.

This clonotype occurred a few times. The gene calls are TRBV20-1 and TRBJ1-2; TRBD1 matches 10 bases. There are 13 residues in the CDR3. With 8 bases clipped from V and 8 bases from J, the junction kept 11 bases outside the gene matches. CDR1 and CDR2 (germline): DFQATT, SNEGSKA (reference sequence). The CDR3 is CSTPGDRGLGYTF. The DNA of the CDR3 is TGCAGTACCCCAGGGGACAGGGGTCTAGGCTACACCTTC.

The CDR3 spells CSARDSLGNQPQHF. The CDR3 DNA is TGCAGTGCGAGGGACTCACTAGGCAATCAGCCCCAGCATTTT. The V gene is TRBV20-1, the J gene TRBJ1-5, with a possible D match to TRBD1 (5 bases). CDR3 size: 14 residues. V lost 6 bases, J lost 2 bases, and 14 bases lay in between. Germline V gene sequence: CDR1 DFQATT, CDR2 SNEGSKA (reference sequence).

This clonotype was observed a few times. V and J are TRBV7-6 and TRBJ2-1, with 9 nucleotides matching TRBD2. V lost 5 bases, J lost 2 bases, and 4 bases stayed unmatched. Germline CDR1 is SGHVS and CDR2 is FNYEAQ. The CDR3 has 15 amino acids. The CDR3 loop is CASSMGLAPYNEQFF. Here the CDR3 DNA reads TGTGCCAGCAGCATGGGACTAGCCCCCTACAATGAGCAGTTCTTC.

This clonotype was seen repeatedly, ten times or more. The CDR3: CATGGTSEDTQYF. CDR3 DNA sequence: TGTGCCACCGGTGGGACTTCAGAAGATACGCAGTATTTT. The J gene is TRBJ2-3, the V gene TRBV27; D may be TRBD2 (6 bases). The CDR3 loop spans 13 amino acids. The germline V gene has CDR1 MNHEY and CDR2 SMNVEV (reference sequence). Trimming stripped 10 bases from V and 5 bases from J, with 16 bases between.

This clonotype was seen at least ten times. The junction does not match germline at one end; this may be a read error. DNA of the CDR3: TGTGCCAGCAGTTTAGGGACAGGGTCCTACGAGCAGTACTTC. This translates into CASSLGTGSYEQYF. This chain links TRBV7-6 with TRBJ2-7; 9 bases are shared with TRBD1. CDR3 length: 14 residues. Germline assignment: CDR1 SGHVS and CDR2 FNYEAQ.

V gene TRBV9 combines with J gene TRBJ2-7; possibly TRBD1 for D (5 bases). Germline lookup yields CDR1 SGDLS and CDR2 YYNGEE. CDR3 length: 16 residues. V lost 1 base to trimming and J lost 5 bases, with 19 bases between them. This CDR3 reads CASSVTLDNLQDEQYF. The CDR3 DNA is TGTGCCAGCAGCGTAACTCTGGACAACCTTCAAGACGAGCAGTACTTC.

The chain employs TRBV4-2 and TRBJ2-3, with a tentative D call TRBD1 (5 bases). The CDR3 runs to 16 residues. Germline V gives CDR1 LGHNA, CDR2 YNFKEQ. V lost 1 base and J lost 3, with 14 bases in between. The CDR3 reads CASSQVQGRPTDTQYF. The CDR3 bases are TGTGCCAGCAGCCAAGTTCAGGGTCGGCCGACAGATACGCAGTATTTT.

This clonotype has more than one count but fewer than ten. This CDR3 is CSARDLRGLAGVNEQFF. DNA of the CDR3: TGCAGTGCTAGAGATCTCCGGGGACTAGCGGGAGTCAATGAGCAGTTCTTC. This sequence joins TRBV20-1 and TRBJ2-1; 14 nucleotides line up with TRBD2. Germline CDR1 DFQATT, CDR2 SNEGSKA (reference sequence). There are 17 residues in the CDR3. The trim removed 0 bases at V and 6 bases at J, leaving 7 bases unmatched.

The chain is built from TRBV30 and TRBJ2-1; TRBD2 matches at 10 bases. Germline trimming cut 3 bases from V and 4 bases from J; bases unmatched to any gene: 6. Per germline, CDR1 GTSNPN and CDR2 SVGIG (reference sequence). This CDR3 spans 15 amino acids. The DNA for the CDR3 is TGTGCCTGGAGCCGGACTAGCGGAGTTTACAATGAGCAGTTCTTC. Amino acid sequence: CAWSRTSGVYNEQFF. Full variable domain (rest looked up from reference TRBV30 and TRBJ2-1): SQTIHQWPATLVQPVGSPLSLECTVEGTSNPNLYWYRQAAGRGLQLLFYSVGIGQISSEVPQNLSASRPQDRQFILSSKKLLLSDSGFYLCAWSRTSGVYNEQFFGPGTRLTVL.

The chain uses TRBV12-3 or TRBV12-4 and TRBJ2-2, with D possibly TRBD2 on 6 matching bases. This CDR3 is 15 amino acids long. V lost 3 bases and J 1 base, leaving 9 bases between the germline ends. CDR3 protein: CASSFSGVNTGELFF. CDR3 nucleotides: TGTGCCAGCAGTTTTAGCGGAGTGAACACCGGGGAGCTGTTTTTT.

The chain recombines TRBV5-4 with TRBJ2-3, with 9 bases identical to TRBD2. V dropped 0 bases and J dropped 2; count of bases not matched to a gene: 7. Germline assignment: CDR1 SGHNT and CDR2 YYREEE (reference sequence). CDR3 length equals 17 residues. This CDR3 reads CASSLDRAGGITDTQYF. DNA for the CDR3: TGTGCCAGCAGCTTGGACCGAGCGGGAGGAATCACAGATACGCAGTATTTT.

V usage is TRBV6-2 or TRBV6-3 and J usage is TRBJ2-5, with D possibly TRBD1 on 5 matching bases. Trimming left V 4 bases short and J 3 bases short, with 21 bases between. From germline, CDR1 is MNHEY and CDR2 SVGEGT. The CDR3 totals 17 residues. The CDR3 protein is CASSSQGLFWGKETQYF. Written as DNA, the CDR3 is TGTGCCAGCAGTTCCCAAGGATTATTCTGGGGCAAAGAGACCCAGTACTTC.

This clonotype occurred a few times. The chain employs TRBV6-1 and TRBJ1-2; TRBD1 matches 8 bases. The CDR3 sequence is 14 residues long. Per germline, CDR1 MNHNS and CDR2 SASEGT. V lost 6 bases, J lost 1 base, and 4 bases stayed unmatched. The CDR3 bases are TGTGCCAGCAGGGGGACAGGACGTAACTATGGCTACACCTTC. Translated, it gives CASRGTGRNYGYTF.

This clonotype has just one count. J is TRBJ2-2 and V is TRBV7-8; TRBD2 aligns across 13 bases. The germline V gene encodes CDR1 SGHVS and CDR2 FQNEAQ. There are 19 residues in the CDR3. V was clipped by 1 base and J by 0 bases; unmatched bases: 5. The CDR3 nucleotides are TGTGCCAGCAGCTTAGGACTAGCGGGAGGCCCCCCGAACACCGGGGAGCTGTTTTTT. Encoded protein: CASSLGLAGGPPNTGELFF.